What follows are 26 T cell receptor beta chains derived from one specimen sequenced in a study of CD8 T cells in Susac syndrome. cDNA came from about 0.46 to 1 ug RNA primed by random hexamers. MiXCR was run by TCRdb on the immunoSEQ multiplex PCR reads, yielding one entry per CDR3 protein. This table holds about 130,000 distinct CDR3 sequences, around 94% found once. The material sequenced was CD4+ T cells from PBMCs. The receptors here all came from a human donor in good health.

This clonotype was observed a single time. The rearrangement joins TRBV12-3 or TRBV12-4 to TRBJ2-3, with no clear D. The CDR3 covers 11 residues. The germline V and J ends were trimmed by 7 bases and 0 bases, with 2 bases remaining between them. CDR3 DNA: TGTGCCAGCATCAGCACAGATACGCAGTATTTT. Translated, it gives CASISTDTQYF.

The rearrangement links TRBV12-5 to TRBJ1-5; the D gene is possibly TRBD1 (6 bases). In germline, CDR1 is LGHNT, CDR2 FRNRAP. This CDR3 comprises 13 residues. V gave up 6 bases and J gave up 6 bases, with 12 bases separating them. As DNA, the CDR3 is TGTGCTAGTGGACAGGGTATAAGTCAGCCCCAGCATTTT. This sequence encodes CASGQGISQPQHF.

The chain combines TRBV7-2 with TRBJ2-3, with 11 positions matching TRBD2. V lost 1 base and J lost 5; bases outside the gene matches: 11. This CDR3 spans 18 amino acids. CDR1 and CDR2 (germline): SGHTA, FQGNSA. CDR3 sequence (DNA): TGTGCCAGCAGCTTAGACCCACTAGCGGGAGCCCCAGAAGATACGCAGTATTTT. This sequence encodes CASSLDPLAGAPEDTQYF.

V usage is TRBV12-3 or TRBV12-4 and J usage is TRBJ1-3; the D is unclear. Trimming took 0 bases from V and 0 from J, leaving 6 bases between them. The length of the CDR3 is 15 residues. The CDR3 coding sequence is TGTGCCAGCAGTTTAGCCAGGACCTCTGGAAACACCATATATTTT. This translates into CASSLARTSGNTIYF.

The chain employs TRBV12-3 or TRBV12-4 and TRBJ2-7; D is uncertain. The ends were cut back, 2 bases at V and 6 bases at J, with 5 bases in the middle. The length of the CDR3 is 11 residues. CDR3: CASSLWGEQYF. The CDR3 region has the DNA TGTGCCAGCAGTTTATGGGGCGAGCAGTACTTC.

V and J are TRBV5-1 and TRBJ1-2; TRBD1 matches at 7 bases. CDR1 and CDR2 from the germline V gene are SGHRS and YFSETQ. V was pared by 0 bases and J by 9 bases, with 5 bases of the junction left unmatched. The length of the CDR3 is 13 residues. The CDR3 region has the DNA TGCGCCAGCAGCTTGGGCCAGGGGGGGAGCTACACCTTC. This gives the protein CASSLGQGGSYTF.

The V gene is TRBV6-5, the J gene TRBJ2-6, with 8 bases aligning to TRBD2. The CDR3 totals 17 residues. Germline V lookup: CDR1 MNHEY, CDR2 SVGAGI. After removal of 3 bases from V and 0 bases from J, the junction contained 4 bases not matched to a gene. The CDR3: CASSYPSGGSGANVLTF. CDR3 bases: TGTGCCAGCAGTTATCCCAGCGGGGGCTCTGGGGCCAACGTCCTGACTTTC.

This clonotype has only a few counts. The chain joins TRBV19 to TRBJ1-2; D possibly corresponds to TRBD1 (5 bases). CDR3 size: 12 residues. The V gene's germline CDR1 is LNHDA and CDR2 SQIVND (reference sequence). Trimming removed 4 bases at V and 5 bases at J, with 8 bases between. CDR3 bases: TGTGCCAGTAGTAGCCAGGGTTATGGCTACACCTTC. Translating gives CASSSQGYGYTF. Together with reference TRBV19 and TRBJ1-2, the CDR3 gives the full variable domain: DGGITQSPKYLFRKEGQNVTLSCEQNLNHDAMYWYRQDPGQGLRLIYYSQIVNDFQKGDIAEGYSVSREKKESFPLTVTSAQKNPTAFYLCASSSQGYGYTFGSGTRLTVV.

The chain carries TRBV14 and TRBJ2-3; the D is unclear. The CDR3 is 16 amino acids. The V end was cut by 4 bases, the J end by 0 bases, with 14 bases between. The germline V gene has CDR1 SGHDN and CDR2 FVKESK. The CDR3 bases are TGTGCCAGCAGCCCTCGTAGAGCGAGAAGCACAGATACGCAGTATTTT. It is translated as CASSPRRARSTDTQYF.

This chain joins TRBV6-2 or TRBV6-3 and TRBJ2-1; 7 nucleotides line up with TRBD2. CDR3 length: 15 residues. The V segment lost 6 bases and the J segment 4 bases; nucleotides outside the gene matches: 9. Germline V lookup: CDR1 MNHEY, CDR2 SVGEGT. The CDR3 nucleotides read TGTGCCAGCAGCAACGACGGGGGGTTATACAATGAGCAGTTCTTC. Protein: CASSNDGGLYNEQFF.

The sample holds one count of this clonotype. The gene calls are TRBV7-9 and TRBJ2-3, with 9 bases fitting TRBD2. This CDR3 has 16 residues. CDR1 and CDR2 (germline): SEHNR, FQNEAQ (reference sequence). After removal of 3 bases from V and 7 bases from J, the junction contained 11 bases not matched to a gene. This CDR3 is CASSFLLGGRANTQYF. CDR3 bases: TGTGCCAGCAGCTTCTTGCTTGGCGGGAGGGCAAATACGCAGTATTTT.

The V call is TRBV6-5, the J call TRBJ2-5, with 10 bases lining up with TRBD2. CDR1 and CDR2 (germline): MNHEY, SVGAGI. This CDR3 spans 17 amino acids. The J segment lost 0 bases and the V segment lost 2 bases, leaving 6 bases of the junction unmatched. CDR3: CASSYGGAGGDQETQYF. DNA for the CDR3: TGTGCCAGCAGTTACGGAGGAGCGGGAGGGGACCAAGAGACCCAGTACTTC.

This clonotype was seen only once. The J gene is TRBJ2-2, the V gene TRBV7-9, with D perhaps TRBD1 or TRBD2 (5 bases each). Germline CDR1 is SEHNR and CDR2 is FQNEAQ (reference sequence). The germline V and J ends were trimmed by 2 bases and 1 base, with 8 bases remaining between them. This CDR3 has 15 amino acids. CDR3 coding DNA: TGTGCCAGCAGCTTACTGAGGGGGAACACCGGGGAGCTGTTTTTT. Its protein product is CASSLLRGNTGELFF.

A single count supports this clonotype. The chain uses TRBV6-1 and TRBJ1-1; maybe TRBD1 (5 bases). The V end was cut by 3 bases, the J end by 2 bases, with 10 bases between. In germline, CDR1 is MNHNS, CDR2 SASEGT. The CDR3 consists of 14 residues. Here the CDR3 DNA reads TGTGCCAGCAGTGACCCAGGGCTTAACACTGAAGCTTTCTTT. Translating it yields CASSDPGLNTEAFF.

The chain links TRBV5-1 to TRBJ2-3; D is possibly TRBD2 (6 bases). This CDR3 is 15 amino acids long. Trimming cost V 0 bases and J 2 bases, with 10 bases left between them. Germline CDR1 is SGHRS and CDR2 is YFSETQ. The CDR3 region is CASSLVGRLTDTQYF. The DNA of the CDR3 is TGCGCCAGCAGCTTGGTCGGGAGACTCACAGATACGCAGTATTTT. The whole variable domain, remainder taken from reference TRBV5-1 and TRBJ2-3, is KAGVTQTPRYLIKTRGQQVTLSCSPISGHRSVSWYQQTPGQGLQFLFEYFSETQRNKGNFPGRFSGRQFSNSRSEMNVSTLELGDSALYLCASSLVGRLTDTQYFGPGTRLTVL.

The chain links TRBV2 to TRBJ2-2; D may be TRBD1 or TRBD2 (6 bases each). Germline V gives CDR1 SNHLY, CDR2 FYNNEI. V lost 9 bases and J lost 7, with 12 bases in between. CDR3 length: 12 residues. The chain's CDR3 is CAREGGGGELFF. CDR3 sequence (DNA): TGTGCCAGAGAGGGGGGAGGCGGGGAGCTGTTTTTT.

The V call is TRBV5-4, the J call TRBJ1-6, with 11 positions matching TRBD1. The V gene end was trimmed by 0 bases and the J gene end by 10 bases; junction bases not matched to a gene: 0. Germline CDR1 and CDR2: SGHNT and YYREEE (reference sequence). The CDR3 is 14 amino acids. CDR3 nucleotide sequence: TGTGCCAGCAGCTTGGGGACAGGGGGCTCACCCCTCCACTTT. Amino acids: CASSLGTGGSPLHF.

This sequence joins TRBV9 and TRBJ1-5; 11 nucleotides align to TRBD1. The CDR3 has 15 amino acids. CDR1 and CDR2 from the germline V gene are SGDLS and YYNGEE. The junction had 4 bases not matched to a gene; V was cut back by 2 bases and J by 6 bases. The CDR3 protein is CASSVTGQGGQPQHF. DNA of the CDR3: TGTGCCAGCAGCGTTACGGGACAGGGGGGTCAGCCCCAGCATTTT.

V is TRBV5-1 and J is TRBJ1-5; unclear D gene. V was cut by 0 bases and J by 3 bases, with 10 bases left in between. The CDR3 covers 15 residues. Germline V gene sequence: CDR1 SGHRS, CDR2 YFSETQ. Here the CDR3 reads CASSLDGDYNQPQHF. Here the CDR3 DNA reads TGCGCCAGCAGCTTGGACGGCGACTACAATCAGCCCCAGCATTTT.

This chain joins TRBV2 and TRBJ1-3; D gene unclear. The ends were cut back, 7 bases at V and 0 bases at J, with 4 bases in the middle. This CDR3 region has 12 residues. Per germline, CDR1 SNHLY and CDR2 FYNNEI. The CDR3 bases are TGTGCCAGCAAAGACTCTGGAAACACCATATATTTT. It yields the protein CASKDSGNTIYF.

The chain joins TRBV20-1 to TRBJ1-1; no clear D gene. The CDR3 sequence is 13 residues long. Germline V gene sequence: CDR1 DFQATT, CDR2 SNEGSKA (reference sequence). The V end was cut by 5 bases, the J end by 5 bases, with 15 bases between. CDR3 DNA sequence: TGCAGTGCTCCGTGGGGAGGGAATACTGAAGCTTTCTTT. It translates to CSAPWGGNTEAFF.

The chain uses TRBV5-4 and TRBJ2-3, with 7 bases lining up with TRBD1. Germline V CDR1 and CDR2: SGHNT, YYREEE (reference sequence). The CDR3 is made up of 15 amino acids. Germline trimming cut 1 base from V and 4 bases from J; bases unmatched to any gene: 6. CDR3 sequence reads: CASSLPGGKPDTQYF. The CDR3 region has the DNA TGTGCCAGCAGCTTGCCAGGGGGTAAGCCAGATACGCAGTATTTT.

The V and J genes are TRBV10-3 and TRBJ2-7, with 10 nucleotides matching TRBD2. The V gene's germline CDR1 is ENHRY and CDR2 SYGVKD. This CDR3 region has 18 residues. V shed 0 bases and J 0 bases; nucleotides not matched to a gene: 8. This CDR3 is CAISESLRTSGSSYEQYF. CDR3 nucleotide sequence: TGTGCCATCAGTGAGTCACTGAGGACTAGCGGAAGCTCCTACGAGCAGTACTTC.

CDR3 sequence: CASSQPSAPRTEAFF. The CDR3 nucleotides are TGTGCCAGCAGCCAGCCCTCGGCGCCGAGGACTGAAGCTTTCTTT. V usage is TRBV3-1 and J usage is TRBJ1-1; D is unclear. Trimming cost V 3 bases and J 5 bases, with 16 bases left between them. Germline CDR1 is LGHDT and CDR2 is YNNKEL (reference sequence). The CDR3 length is 15 residues.

V is TRBV7-9 and J is TRBJ2-5; weak D call: TRBD1 (5 bases). Trimming stripped 3 bases from V and 2 bases from J, with 10 bases between. Germline V gene lookup returns CDR1 SEHNR and CDR2 FQNEAQ (reference sequence). The CDR3 runs to 14 residues. The CDR3 nucleotides are TGTGCCAGCAGCTTCGGACAAATACAAGAGACCCAGTACTTC. Translated, it gives CASSFGQIQETQYF.

This chain uses TRBV5-1 with TRBJ1-5; D not resolved. This CDR3 region has 13 residues. Germline loops: CDR1 SGHRS, CDR2 YFSETQ. Trimming removed 4 bases from V and 7 bases from J, with 12 bases in between. The CDR3 is CASSASGEQPQHF. DNA for the CDR3: TGCGCCAGCAGCGCCTCCGGGGAACAGCCCCAGCATTTT. Based on the CDR3 plus reference TRBV5-1 and TRBJ1-5, the full variable domain is KAGVTQTPRYLIKTRGQQVTLSCSPISGHRSVSWYQQTPGQGLQFLFEYFSETQRNKGNFPGRFSGRQFSNSRSEMNVSTLELGDSALYLCASSASGEQPQHFGDGTRLSIL.